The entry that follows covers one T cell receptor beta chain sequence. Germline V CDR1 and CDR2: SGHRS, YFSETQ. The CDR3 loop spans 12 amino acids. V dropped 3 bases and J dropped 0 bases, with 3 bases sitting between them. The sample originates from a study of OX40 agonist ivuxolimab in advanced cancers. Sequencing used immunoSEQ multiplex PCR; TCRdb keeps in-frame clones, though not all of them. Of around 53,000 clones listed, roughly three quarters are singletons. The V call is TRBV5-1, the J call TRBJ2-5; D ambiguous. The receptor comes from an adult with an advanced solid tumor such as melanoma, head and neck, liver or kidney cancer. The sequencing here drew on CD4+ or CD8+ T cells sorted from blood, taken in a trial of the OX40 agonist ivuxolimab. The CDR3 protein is CASSSNQETQYF. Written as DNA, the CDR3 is TGCGCCAGCAGCTCAAACCAAGAGACCCAGTACTTC.